The T cell receptor (beta chain) described here comes from a study of T-cell reconstitution after alpha-beta-depleted transplantation in children. Preparing the TCRbeta library involved the use of unique molecular identifiers. MiXCR was run by TCRdb on the PCR reads, yielding one entry per CDR3 protein. Here the sample spans 210,000 or so distinct CDR3 sequences, 8.5% to 10% being singletons. The CDR3 length is 15 residues. Per the germline V gene, CDR1 is SGDLS and CDR2 is YYNGEE. Unmatched junction bases numbered 7, after V lost 4 bases and J lost 0 bases. This clonotype turned up a few times. This specimen consisted of PBMCs from the stem cell graft donor, obtained from the stem cell graft. The chain carries TRBV9 and TRBJ2-7, with 7 bases aligning to TRBD1. The origin of this receptor is a human donor who donated a stem cell graft to a child with acute lymphoblastic leukemia. The CDR3 coding sequence is TGTGCCAGCAGCCCGCGAGGGACAGCCTCCTACGAGCAGTACTTC. It encodes CASSPRGTASYEQYF. The variable domain in full, with the rest retrieved from reference TRBV9 and TRBJ2-7, is DSGVTQTPKHLITATGQRVTLRCSPRSGDLSVYWYQQSLDQGLQFLIQYYNGEERAKGNILERFSAQQFPDLHSELNLSSLELGDSALYFCASSPRGTASYEQYFGPGTRLTVT.